This entry is about one T cell receptor (beta chain). This record belongs to a study of blood T cell repertoires in COVID-19. Method: immunoSEQ multiplex PCR; TCRdb's copy keeps in-frame clones and lacks some. The table has 180,000 or so clones, around 87% seen once. The CDR3 length is 13 residues. Germline CDR1 is SEHNR and CDR2 is FQNEAQ (reference sequence). The V and J ends lost 1 base and 7 bases respectively, with 8 bases between them. This receptor was identified in a man in his forties or fifties with active or convalescent COVID-19. V usage is TRBV7-9 and J usage is TRBJ1-5; D remains ambiguous. Sequencing was done on a sample of peripheral blood. The CDR3 loop reads CASSLGGGQPQHF. DNA of the CDR3: TGTGCCAGCAGCTTAGGAGGCGGACAGCCCCAGCATTTT.